The rows below give T cell receptor beta chains drawn from one sample of a study of cytomegalovirus exposure and HLA in healthy donors. TCRdb's table, derived via immunoSEQ multiplex PCR, lists solely in-frame clones and lacks some. The sample lists about 200,000 clones; roughly 68% were seen once. Sequenced material: PBMCs. The receptors were gathered from a woman aged 25 to 39 in good health and CMV-seronegative. The CDR3 runs from the conserved cysteine through the conserved F or W. D genes are given only for firm matches. The size entry is marked missing in some rows and otherwise reads once, few, many or a size class.

len: 14; v_gene: TRBV7-8; j_gene: TRBJ2-7; abundance: NA; d_gene: TRBD2; CDR3nt: TGTGCCAGCAGCTTAGAACTAGCGGGAGTCGAGCAGTACTTC; CDR3aa: CASSLELAGVEQYF
len: 14; v_gene: TRBV27; j_gene: TRBJ1-1; abundance: NA; d_gene: NA; CDR3nt: TGTGCCAGCAGTTTAACACTAATGAACACTGAAGCTTTCTTT; CDR3aa: CASSLTLMNTEAFF
len: 17; v_gene: TRBV11-2; j_gene: TRBJ1-1; abundance: NA; d_gene: TRBD1; CDR3nt: TGTGCCAGCAGCTTAGATCGGGGGGGACAGCTGAACACTGAAGCTTTCTTT; CDR3aa: CASSLDRGGQLNTEAFF
len: 17; v_gene: TRBV5-1; j_gene: TRBJ2-2; abundance: NA; d_gene: NA; CDR3nt: TGCGCCAGCAGCTTGGGCAGGACAGCAAGTAACACCGGGGAGCTGTTTTTT; CDR3aa: CASSLGRTASNTGELFF
len: 14; v_gene: TRBV4-1; j_gene: TRBJ2-7; abundance: NA; d_gene: NA; CDR3nt: TGCGCCAGCAGCACACGTCTAGCTTCGAGGGAGCAGTACTTC; CDR3aa: CASSTRLASREQYF
len: 15; v_gene: TRBV5-1; j_gene: TRBJ2-7; abundance: NA; d_gene: NA; CDR3nt: TGCGCCAGCAGCTTGGAGAGCGCAACCCCCTACGAGCAGTACTTC; CDR3aa: CASSLESATPYEQYF
len: 16; v_gene: TRBV6-1; j_gene: TRBJ1-6; abundance: NA; d_gene: NA; CDR3nt: TGTGCCAGCAGTGATACCCTAAGACAGGAGTACTTTCCCCTCCACTTT; CDR3aa: CASSDTLRQEYFPLHF
len: 14; v_gene: TRBV4-1; j_gene: TRBJ1-1; abundance: few; d_gene: NA; CDR3nt: TGCGCCAGCAGCCAAGCCACCCTGGCCCTAGAGACTTTCTTT; CDR3aa: CASSQATLALETFF
len: 16; v_gene: TRBV4-1; j_gene: TRBJ2-3; abundance: few; d_gene: TRBD1; CDR3nt: TGCGCCAGCAGCCAAGATAGACCCAGGGGGACAGATACGCAGTATTTT; CDR3aa: CASSQDRPRGTDTQYF
len: 14; v_gene: TRBV7-9; j_gene: TRBJ1-5; abundance: NA; d_gene: TRBD1; CDR3nt: TGTGCCAGCAGCGACAGGGGTGGCAATCAGCCCCAGCATTTT; CDR3aa: CASSDRGGNQPQHF
len: 15; v_gene: TRBV5-1; j_gene: TRBJ2-7; abundance: NA; d_gene: NA; CDR3nt: TGCGCCAGCAGCTTGGAGGGGGGGCGATGGGACGAGCAGTACTTC; CDR3aa: CASSLEGGRWDEQYF
len: 16; v_gene: TRBV7-9; j_gene: TRBJ1-3; abundance: NA; d_gene: NA; CDR3nt: TGTGCCAGCAGCTTAACACAGGGCTCTGAAGGAAACACCATATATTTT; CDR3aa: CASSLTQGSEGNTIYF
len: 16; v_gene: TRBV9; j_gene: TRBJ2-1; abundance: few; d_gene: TRBD2; CDR3nt: TGTGCCAGCAGCGTAGTAGTGGGAGGGCAAAACAATGAGCAGTTCTTC; CDR3aa: CASSVVVGGQNNEQFF
len: 14; v_gene: TRBV9; j_gene: TRBJ2-5; abundance: NA; d_gene: NA; CDR3nt: TGTGCCAGCAGCGTGGGACTGCCTTATGAGACCCAGTACTTC; CDR3aa: CASSVGLPYETQYF
len: 18; v_gene: TRBV5-1; j_gene: TRBJ2-5; abundance: NA; d_gene: TRBD2; CDR3nt: TGCGCCAGCGGCAGGGGACTAGCGGGGGGGCAGGTGCAAGAGACCCAGTACTTC; CDR3aa: CASGRGLAGGQVQETQYF
len: 16; v_gene: TRBV6-5; j_gene: TRBJ2-3; abundance: NA; d_gene: TRBD1; CDR3nt: TGTGCCAGCAGTTACTTAGGACAGGGGCTAGTAGATACGCAGTATTTT; CDR3aa: CASSYLGQGLVDTQYF
len: 13; v_gene: TRBV6-1; j_gene: TRBJ1-6; abundance: few; d_gene: TRBD1; CDR3nt: TGTGCCAGCAGGGACAGGGGAAATTCACCCCTCCACTTT; CDR3aa: CASRDRGNSPLHF
len: 12; v_gene: TRBV2; j_gene: TRBJ1-2; abundance: NA; d_gene: NA; CDR3nt: TGTGCCAGCAGCGAGGACAGCTATGGCTACACCTTC; CDR3aa: CASSEDSYGYTF
len: 9; v_gene: TRBV27; j_gene: TRBJ2-3; abundance: NA; d_gene: NA; CDR3nt: TGTGCCAGCCGAGATACGCAGTATTTT; CDR3aa: CASRDTQYF
len: 15; v_gene: TRBV7-9; j_gene: TRBJ1-1; abundance: NA; d_gene: NA; CDR3nt: TGTGCCAGCAGCTCCGGGGGGGGTGCGAACACTGAAGCTTTCTTT; CDR3aa: CASSSGGGANTEAFF
len: 17; v_gene: TRBV4-1; j_gene: TRBJ2-5; abundance: NA; d_gene: TRBD2; CDR3nt: TGCGCCAGCAGCCCGGGACTAGCGGGGGGGCGGCAAGAGACCCAGTACTTC; CDR3aa: CASSPGLAGGRQETQYF
len: 15; v_gene: TRBV18; j_gene: TRBJ2-5; abundance: NA; d_gene: TRBD1; CDR3nt: TGTGCCAGCTCACCACGGGACAGCCTTCTAGAGACCCAGTACTTC; CDR3aa: CASSPRDSLLETQYF
len: 19; v_gene: TRBV5-1; j_gene: TRBJ2-1; abundance: once; d_gene: TRBD2; CDR3nt: TGCGCCAGCAGCCTGGGACTAGCGGGATATCGGGGGTCCTACAATGAGCAGTTCTTC; CDR3aa: CASSLGLAGYRGSYNEQFF
len: 17; v_gene: TRBV11-2; j_gene: TRBJ2-5; abundance: NA; d_gene: TRBD2; CDR3nt: TGTGCCAGCAGCCACGGGGGGGTAGCGGGAGTTTCGGAGACCCAGTACTTC; CDR3aa: CASSHGGVAGVSETQYF
len: 13; v_gene: TRBV6-5; j_gene: TRBJ2-7; abundance: few; d_gene: NA; CDR3nt: TGTGCCAGCAGTAGGGGTGGAATCCACGAGCAGTACTTC; CDR3aa: CASSRGGIHEQYF
len: 14; v_gene: TRBV7-9; j_gene: TRBJ2-7; abundance: NA; d_gene: TRBD2; CDR3nt: TGTGCCAGCAGCCGTGCGGGGGGTTCCGACGAGCAGTACTTC; CDR3aa: CASSRAGGSDEQYF
len: 17; v_gene: TRBV7-6; j_gene: TRBJ2-5; abundance: NA; d_gene: NA; CDR3nt: TGTGCCAGCAGCTTAGCTATTCTTAAGCGGGCCGGAGAGACCCAGTACTTC; CDR3aa: CASSLAILKRAGETQYF
len: 15; v_gene: TRBV6-5; j_gene: TRBJ2-5; abundance: NA; d_gene: NA; CDR3nt: TGTGCCAGCAGTTACGGGGGGGCTCGGCGGGAGACCCAGTACTTC; CDR3aa: CASSYGGARRETQYF
len: 12; v_gene: TRBV5-4; j_gene: TRBJ2-1; abundance: NA; d_gene: TRBD2; CDR3nt: TGTGCCAGCAGTCTCCAGCGGGAGGAGCAGTTCTTC; CDR3aa: CASSLQREEQFF
len: 13; v_gene: TRBV19; j_gene: TRBJ2-1; abundance: NA; d_gene: NA; CDR3nt: TGTGCCAGTAGTATGGTAAGCGGCAATGAGCAGCTCTTC; CDR3aa: CASSMVSGNEQLF
len: 15; v_gene: TRBV19; j_gene: TRBJ2-7; abundance: NA; d_gene: TRBD2; CDR3nt: TGTGCCAGTAGTACAGTAGCGGGCTCCTCCTACGAGCAGTACTTC; CDR3aa: CASSTVAGSSYEQYF
len: 14; v_gene: TRBV10-3; j_gene: TRBJ2-1; abundance: few; d_gene: TRBD2; CDR3nt: TGTGCCATCAGTGGGACTAGCGGGTGGAATGAGCAGTTCTTC; CDR3aa: CAISGTSGWNEQFF
len: 17; v_gene: TRBV5-8; j_gene: TRBJ2-2; abundance: NA; d_gene: TRBD2; CDR3nt: TGTGCCAGCAGCTTGGCCCTAGCGGGGGACTCCACCGGGGAGCTGTTTTTT; CDR3aa: CASSLALAGDSTGELFF
len: 14; v_gene: TRBV29-1; j_gene: TRBJ2-7; abundance: NA; d_gene: TRBD2; CDR3nt: TGCAGCGTTGGGGGTTCGACTAGCGGCTACGAGCAGTACTTC; CDR3aa: CSVGGSTSGYEQYF
len: 14; v_gene: TRBV10-3; j_gene: TRBJ2-7; abundance: NA; d_gene: NA; CDR3nt: TGTGCCTCCTCGGACTCGATGGGCTCCTACGAGCAGTACTTC; CDR3aa: CASSDSMGSYEQYF
len: 15; v_gene: TRBV10-3; j_gene: TRBJ2-2; abundance: NA; d_gene: NA; CDR3nt: TGTGCCATCAGTGAGTCCACGGCTAGACCCGGGGAGCTGTTTTTT; CDR3aa: CAISESTARPGELFF
len: 15; v_gene: TRBV5-4; j_gene: TRBJ2-2; abundance: NA; d_gene: TRBD1; CDR3nt: TGTGCCAGCAGCGACGGGACAGGGTTCACCCGGGAGCTGTTTTTT; CDR3aa: CASSDGTGFTRELFF
len: 14; v_gene: TRBV15; j_gene: TRBJ1-3; abundance: NA; d_gene: NA; CDR3nt: TGTGCCACCAGCAGAGTTCTCTCTGGAAACACCATATATTTT; CDR3aa: CATSRVLSGNTIYF
len: 14; v_gene: TRBV19; j_gene: TRBJ1-5; abundance: NA; d_gene: NA; CDR3nt: TGTGCCAGTAGTATGGGGGGGAACAGTCAGCCCCAGCATTTT; CDR3aa: CASSMGGNSQPQHF
len: 14; v_gene: TRBV9; j_gene: TRBJ2-5; abundance: few; d_gene: NA; CDR3nt: TGTGCCAGCAGCGTGGGTGGAGTTGGAGAGACCCAGTACTTC; CDR3aa: CASSVGGVGETQYF
len: 17; v_gene: TRBV4-2; j_gene: TRBJ2-3; abundance: NA; d_gene: NA; CDR3nt: TGTGCCAGCAGCCTCACACACAGGGGGGGCGGCACAGATACGCAGTATTTT; CDR3aa: CASSLTHRGGGTDTQYF
len: 16; v_gene: TRBV13; j_gene: TRBJ2-3; abundance: NA; d_gene: TRBD1; CDR3nt: TGTGCCAGCAGCTCTTCCCGGACAGGGGGGGCAGATACGCAGTATTTT; CDR3aa: CASSSSRTGGADTQYF
len: 14; v_gene: TRBV5-1; j_gene: TRBJ1-4; abundance: once; d_gene: NA; CDR3nt: TGCGCCAGCAGCCAAACACCAACTAATGAAAAACTGTTTTTT; CDR3aa: CASSQTPTNEKLFF
len: 11; v_gene: TRBV29-1; j_gene: TRBJ1-1; abundance: few; d_gene: TRBD1; CDR3nt: TGCAGCGCCCGGGACAGCTATGAAGCTTTCTTT; CDR3aa: CSARDSYEAFF
len: 16; v_gene: TRBV7-8; j_gene: TRBJ1-5; abundance: NA; d_gene: NA; CDR3nt: TGTGCCAGCAGCCCACCGACCCCAGGGGTATATCAGCCCCAGCATTTT; CDR3aa: CASSPPTPGVYQPQHF
len: 15; v_gene: TRBV5-1; j_gene: TRBJ1-1; abundance: NA; d_gene: NA; CDR3nt: TGCGCCAGCAGCGTTTCCGTACAGGGCCACACTGAAGCTTTCTTT; CDR3aa: CASSVSVQGHTEAFF
len: 12; v_gene: TRBV11-2; j_gene: TRBJ2-5; abundance: NA; d_gene: NA; CDR3nt: TGTGCCAGCAGCTCCCTCACCCGGGAGCAGTACTTC; CDR3aa: CASSSLTREQYF
len: 17; v_gene: TRBV18; j_gene: TRBJ2-7; abundance: NA; d_gene: NA; CDR3nt: TGTGCCAGCTCACCGGGAGGCCGATCGAGATTCCCCTACGAGCAGTACTTC; CDR3aa: CASSPGGRSRFPYEQYF
len: 16; v_gene: TRBV4-2; j_gene: TRBJ2-7; abundance: NA; d_gene: TRBD2; CDR3nt: TGTGCCAGCAGCCAAGTGGCCGGGACTAGAACCTACGAGCAGTACTTC; CDR3aa: CASSQVAGTRTYEQYF
len: 14; v_gene: TRBV2; j_gene: TRBJ1-2; abundance: NA; d_gene: NA; CDR3nt: TGTGCCAGCAGTGATGAATCCGGGGGATTTGGCTACACCTTC; CDR3aa: CASSDESGGFGYTF
len: 14; v_gene: TRBV7-2; j_gene: TRBJ1-2; abundance: NA; d_gene: TRBD1; CDR3nt: TGTGCCAGCAGCTTCGGACCGGGACAGGACGGCTACACCTTC; CDR3aa: CASSFGPGQDGYTF